The 5 T cell receptor beta chains below come from one sample, sequenced in a study of blood T cell repertoires in COVID-19. Clones were sequenced by immunoSEQ multiplex PCR, and TCRdb holds only the in-frame ones, with some missing. The data contain about 290,000 clones, around 86% of them singletons. Specimen: PBMCs or T cells enriched from blood (not recorded which). Receptor source: a woman in her thirties or forties who had recovered from COVID-19.

This chain links TRBV7-2 with TRBJ1-2; 7 bases align to TRBD1. CDR3 length: 15 residues. Germline loops: CDR1 SGHTA, CDR2 FQGNSA. V was pared by 3 bases and J by 6 bases, with 10 bases of the junction left unmatched. The chain's CDR3 is CASSFSDDRANGYTF. CDR3 bases: TGTGCCAGCAGCTTTAGTGACGACAGGGCAAATGGCTACACCTTC. The full variable domain, completed using reference TRBV7-2 and TRBJ1-2, is GAGVSQSPSNKVTEKGKDVELRCDPISGHTALYWYRQSLGQGLEFLIYFQGNSAPDKSGLPSDRFSAERTGGSVSTLTIQRTQQEDSAVYLCASSFSDDRANGYTFGSGTRLTVV.

J is TRBJ2-7 and V is TRBV9; 9 nucleotides line up with TRBD2. V lost 0 bases to trimming and J lost 3 bases; unmatched junction nucleotides: 1. From germline, CDR1 is SGDLS and CDR2 YYNGEE. There are 14 residues in the CDR3. Written as DNA, the CDR3 is TGTGCCAGCAGCGTAGGCGGGGGGGACTACGAGCAGTACTTC. Translating gives CASSVGGGDYEQYF.

The chain carries TRBV19 and TRBJ1-4; D is uncertain. The CDR3 contains 15 residues. Germline V gene lookup returns CDR1 LNHDA and CDR2 SQIVND (reference sequence). V shed 1 base and J shed 7 bases, with 13 bases lying between them. The CDR3 sequence: CASSIGGHTAEKLFF. CDR3 DNA: TGTGCCAGTAGTATAGGCGGCCACACCGCTGAAAAACTGTTTTTT.

The rearrangement uses TRBV7-9 and TRBJ1-4, with D unclear. Per germline, CDR1 SEHNR and CDR2 FQNEAQ (reference sequence). The CDR3 has 12 residues. V was shortened by 4 bases and J by 8 bases, with 8 bases between the two germline ends. CDR3: CASSSSHEKLFF. The DNA for the CDR3 is TGTGCCAGCAGCTCGAGCCACGAAAAACTGTTTTTT.

The chain recombines TRBV6-6 with TRBJ1-4, with D possibly being TRBD1 (5 bases). CDR3 length: 17 amino acids. The V gene lost 5 bases and the J gene lost 0 bases, with 16 bases spanning the gap. Germline V gene sequence: CDR1 MNHNY, CDR2 SVGAGI (reference sequence). CDR3 nucleotide sequence: TGTGCCAGCAGTCCCCAGAACCGGGGGACAACTAATGAAAAACTGTTTTTT. This codes for CASSPQNRGTTNEKLFF.